The present T cell receptor beta chain was sequenced within a study of blood T cell repertoires in COVID-19. Using immunoSEQ multiplex PCR, the repertoire was profiled, and TCRdb retains in-frame clones only, with some absent. The data show under 70,000 clones, 90% seen once. Trimming pared 1 base from V and 0 bases from J, leaving 4 bases between. CDR1 is SGHVS, CDR2 FQNEAQ, per germline. The CDR3 length is 15 residues. The sequenced material came from peripheral blood. The TCR originated in a man aged 55 to 69 with active COVID-19. The V and J genes are TRBV7-8 and TRBJ1-6; D call uncertain. Here the CDR3 reads CASSLGSSYNSPLHF. The CDR3 region has the DNA TGTGCCAGCAGCTTAGGGAGCTCCTATAATTCACCCCTCCACTTT. The full variable domain, with the rest looked up from reference TRBV7-8 and TRBJ1-6, is GAGVSQSPRYKVAKRGQDVALRCDPISGHVSLFWYQQALGQGPEFLTYFQNEAQLDKSGLPSDRFFAERPEGSVSTLKIQRTQQEDSAVYLCASSLGSSYNSPLHFGNGTRLTVT.